The 15 T cell receptor beta chains given below trace back to one sample, sequenced in a study of T cell responses to AZD1222 COVID-19 vaccine. Profiling relied on immunoSEQ multiplex PCR, and the TCRdb table lists in-frame clones only, not all of them. The sample carries under 150,000 clones, about 90% recorded once. The sequences come from peripheral blood, collected 28 days after the second AZD1222 dose. The receptor source for this set is an adult who received the AZD1222 COVID-19 vaccine.

The chain uses TRBV29-1 and TRBJ2-5; 8 nucleotides agree with TRBD2. The germline gives CDR1 SQVTM, CDR2 ANQGSEA. The CDR3 totals 12 residues. V shed 7 bases and J 7 bases; nucleotides not matched to a gene: 8. This CDR3 reads CSAREGPGTQYF. DNA for the CDR3: TGCAGCGCCCGGGAGGGACCAGGGACCCAGTACTTC.

This clone was seen only a few times. V and J are TRBV4-3 and TRBJ2-3, with 10 positions matching TRBD2. The CDR3 runs 19 residues. The V and J ends lost 3 bases and 4 bases, in that order; junction bases with no gene match: 16. From germline, CDR1 is LGHNA and CDR2 YSLEER. As DNA, the CDR3 is TGCGCCAGCAGCCAGAGGGGGTTGTGGCTAGCGGGAGAATCAGATACGCAGTATTTT. Amino acids: CASSQRGLWLAGESDTQYF.

In its sample, this clone was seen once. V is TRBV9 and J is TRBJ2-1, with D perhaps matching TRBD1 or TRBD2 (5 bases each). Trimming left V 4 bases short and J 6 bases short, with 11 bases between. Germline V gives CDR1 SGDLS, CDR2 YYNGEE. This CDR3 has 13 residues. CDR3 DNA: TGTGCCAGCAGCCCGGGGACCCTCAATGAGCAGTTCTTC. This encodes CASSPGTLNEQFF.

The genes are TRBV5-6 and TRBJ1-4; TRBD1 is a possible D gene (5 bases). This CDR3 is 14 amino acids long. The V gene lost 1 base and the J gene lost 7 bases, with 11 bases spanning the gap. Germline V gene data show CDR1 as SGHDT and CDR2 as YYEEEE. The CDR3 DNA sequence: TGTGCCAGCAGCTTGTTAGGGGACGGTGAAAAACTGTTTTTT. This codes for CASSLLGDGEKLFF.

This clone has only one observation. The chain employs TRBV5-1 and TRBJ2-2, with D possibly TRBD2 on 6 matching bases. Germline V gene data show CDR1 as SGHRS and CDR2 as YFSETQ. V gave up 7 bases and J gave up 6 bases, with 13 bases separating them. The CDR3 consists of 13 residues. The CDR3 spells CASDGGGPGELFF. The CDR3 DNA is TGCGCCAGCGATGGGGGAGGTCCCGGGGAGCTGTTTTTT. The full variable domain, with the rest looked up from reference TRBV5-1 and TRBJ2-2, is KAGVTQTPRYLIKTRGQQVTLSCSPISGHRSVSWYQQTPGQGLQFLFEYFSETQRNKGNFPGRFSGRQFSNSRSEMNVSTLELGDSALYLCASDGGGPGELFFGEGSRLTVL.

This rearrangement joins TRBV19 to TRBJ2-1; 8 bases align to TRBD2. The CDR3 contains 15 residues. Germline CDR1 reads LNHDA; CDR2 reads SQIVND (reference sequence). With 6 bases clipped from V and 6 bases from J, the junction kept 10 bases outside the gene matches. CDR3: CASSSRAGTSNEQFF. CDR3 nucleotide sequence: TGTGCCAGTAGCTCTAGAGCCGGGACTAGCAATGAGCAGTTCTTC.

This clone showed up just a few times. This sequence joins TRBV6-5 and TRBJ1-1, with 8 nucleotides matching TRBD1. V was clipped by 6 bases and J by 1 base; unmatched bases: 4. The CDR3 is 14 residues long. Germline CDR1 MNHEY, CDR2 SVGAGI. CDR3 DNA: TGTGCCAGCAGACCCGGACAGGGGAACACTGAAGCTTTCTTT. This codes for CASRPGQGNTEAFF.

The chain joins TRBV10-3 to TRBJ1-5; D unclear. Germline CDR1 ENHRY, CDR2 SYGVKD. Trimming cost V 3 bases and J 7 bases, with 13 bases left between them. The CDR3 has 14 amino acids. This CDR3 reads CAISERTPEQPQHF. The CDR3 nucleotides read TGTGCCATCAGTGAAAGGACGCCCGAGCAGCCCCAGCATTTT.

The V gene is TRBV10-2, the J gene TRBJ1-5; 7 nucleotides agree with TRBD1. The CDR3 consists of 13 residues. Germline lookup yields CDR1 WSHSY and CDR2 SAAADI. J gave up 4 bases and V 4 bases, and 1 base lay outside the gene matches. CDR3 DNA sequence: TGCGCCAGCAGTGGGACAGGTAATCAGCCCCAGCATTTT. This translates into CASSGTGNQPQHF.

The DNA of the CDR3 is TGTGCCAGCAGCGTAGAGGAAGGCGTCTATGGCTACACCTTC. Translating gives CASSVEEGVYGYTF. The rearrangement links TRBV9 to TRBJ1-2, with D unresolved. The CDR3 runs 14 residues. CDR1 and CDR2 (germline): SGDLS, YYNGEE. Trimming took 0 bases from V and 4 from J, leaving 10 bases between them.

The chain recombines TRBV7-2 with TRBJ2-1, with a tentative D call TRBD1 (6 bases). Trimming took 5 bases from V and 4 from J, leaving 12 bases between them. The CDR3 runs 14 residues. Germline V CDR1 and CDR2: SGHTA, FQGNSA. In DNA form, the CDR3 reads TGTGCCAGCAGCCCAAGTACAGGGTACAATGAGCAGTTCTTC. Translated: CASSPSTGYNEQFF.

The DNA for the CDR3 is TGTGCCAGCAGCTTAGGGCTGAATGAGCAGTTCTTC. Its translation is CASSLGLNEQFF. The chain combines TRBV7-6 with TRBJ2-1; D not certain. CDR1 is SGHVS, CDR2 FNYEAQ, per germline. The CDR3 totals 12 residues. Trimming pared 1 base from V and 7 bases from J, leaving 5 bases between.

The gene calls are TRBV6-5 and TRBJ1-2; a possible D gene is TRBD1 (6 bases). The length of the CDR3 is 14 residues. V gave up 4 bases and J gave up 4 bases, with 13 bases separating them. The germline V gene encodes CDR1 MNHEY and CDR2 SVGAGI. DNA of the CDR3: TGTGCCAGCAGTTTGGGCAGGGGAGTCTATGGCTACACCTTC. This encodes CASSLGRGVYGYTF.

This clone occurred once. The rearrangement uses TRBV6-5 and TRBJ1-4; TRBD1 matches at 7 bases. Germline-derived CDR1 and CDR2 are MNHEY and SVGAGI. With 6 bases clipped from V and 4 bases from J, the junction kept 2 bases outside the gene matches. This CDR3 is built from 13 residues. The CDR3 region has the DNA TGTGCCAGCAGCAGGGGGATTAATGAAAAACTGTTTTTT. Translating gives CASSRGINEKLFF.

Only one count was recorded for this clone. The J gene is TRBJ1-1, the V gene TRBV19, with D perhaps TRBD1 (6 bases). Germline CDR1 LNHDA, CDR2 SQIVND (reference sequence). CDR3 length equals 16 residues. V was pared by 5 bases and J by 8 bases, with 24 bases between. The CDR3 region is CASSFTGTTGEGEAFF. As DNA, the CDR3 is TGTGCCAGTAGTTTCACCGGGACAACCGGTGAAGGAGAAGCTTTCTTT.